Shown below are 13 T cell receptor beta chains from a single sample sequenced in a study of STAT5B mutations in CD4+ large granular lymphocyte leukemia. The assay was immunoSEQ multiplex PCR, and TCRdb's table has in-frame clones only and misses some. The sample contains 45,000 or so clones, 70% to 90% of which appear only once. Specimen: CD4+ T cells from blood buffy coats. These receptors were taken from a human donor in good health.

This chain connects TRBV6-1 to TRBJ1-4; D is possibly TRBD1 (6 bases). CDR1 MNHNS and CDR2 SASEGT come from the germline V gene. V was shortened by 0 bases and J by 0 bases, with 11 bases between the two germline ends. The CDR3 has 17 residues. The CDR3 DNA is TGTGCCAGCAGTGAAGCTTGGGGGCGAGCAACTAATGAAAAACTGTTTTTT. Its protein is CASSEAWGRATNEKLFF.

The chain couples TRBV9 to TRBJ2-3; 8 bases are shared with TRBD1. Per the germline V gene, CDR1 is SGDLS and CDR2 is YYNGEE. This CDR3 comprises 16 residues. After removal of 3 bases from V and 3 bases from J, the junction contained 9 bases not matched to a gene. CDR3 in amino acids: CASSAGTGAQTDTQYF. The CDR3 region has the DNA TGTGCCAGCAGCGCAGGGACAGGCGCCCAGACAGATACGCAGTATTTT.

Written as DNA, the CDR3 is TGCGCCAGCAGCCGCGCTGACGGGAGGAATGAAAAACTGTTTTTT. Amino acids: CASSRADGRNEKLFF. The chain links TRBV5-1 to TRBJ1-4; no firm D call. Germline CDR1 SGHRS, CDR2 YFSETQ. Trimming cost V 4 bases and J 5 bases, with 15 bases left between them. This CDR3 is 15 amino acids long.

CDR3 nucleotides: TGTGCCAGCAGCCTAGCGGGTCCAGACCAACGGTGGAACACTGAAGCTTTCTTT. Translated, it gives CASSLAGPDQRWNTEAFF. V is TRBV21-1 and J is TRBJ1-1. TRBV21-1 is designated a pseudogene. This CDR3 is 18 amino acids long.

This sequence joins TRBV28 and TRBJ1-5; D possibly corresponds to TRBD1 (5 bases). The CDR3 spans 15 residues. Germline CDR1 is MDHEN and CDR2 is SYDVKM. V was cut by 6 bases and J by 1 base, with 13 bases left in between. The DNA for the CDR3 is TGTGCCAGCAGCGTGGCAAAGGGGAGCAATCAGCCCCAGCATTTT. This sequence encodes CASSVAKGSNQPQHF. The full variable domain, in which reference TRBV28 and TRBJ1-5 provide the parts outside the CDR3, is DVKVTQSSRYLVKRTGEKVFLECVQDMDHENMFWYRQDPGLGLRLIYFSYDVKMKEKGDIPEGYSVSREKKERFSLILESASTNQTSMYLCASSVAKGSNQPQHFGDGTRLSIL.

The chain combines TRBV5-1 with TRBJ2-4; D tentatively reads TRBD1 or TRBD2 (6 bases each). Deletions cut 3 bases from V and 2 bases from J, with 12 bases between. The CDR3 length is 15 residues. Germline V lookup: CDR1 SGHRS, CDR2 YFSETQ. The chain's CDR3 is CASSSGDTSKNIQYF. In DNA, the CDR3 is TGCGCCAGCAGCTCGGGGGACACCTCCAAAAACATTCAGTACTTC.

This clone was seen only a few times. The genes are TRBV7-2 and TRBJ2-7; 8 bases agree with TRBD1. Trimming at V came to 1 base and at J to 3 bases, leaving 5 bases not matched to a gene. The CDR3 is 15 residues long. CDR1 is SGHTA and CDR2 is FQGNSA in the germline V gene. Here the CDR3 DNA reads TGTGCCAGCAGCTTAGGACAGGGGAGTCACTACGAGCAGTACTTC. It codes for CASSLGQGSHYEQYF.

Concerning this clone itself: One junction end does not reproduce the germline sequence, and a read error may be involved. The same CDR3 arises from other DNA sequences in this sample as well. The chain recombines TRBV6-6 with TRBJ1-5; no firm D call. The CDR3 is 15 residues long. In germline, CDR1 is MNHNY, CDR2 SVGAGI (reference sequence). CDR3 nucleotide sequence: TGCGCCAGCAGTTACCCGGGAGGGAACAATCAGCCCCAGCATTTT. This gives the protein CASSYPGGNNQPQHF.

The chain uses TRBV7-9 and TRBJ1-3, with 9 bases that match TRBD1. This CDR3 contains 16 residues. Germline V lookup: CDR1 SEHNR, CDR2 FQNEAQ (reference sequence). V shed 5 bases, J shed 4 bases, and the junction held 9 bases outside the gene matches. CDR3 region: CASSPVRGQGGNTIYF. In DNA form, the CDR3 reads TGTGCCAGCAGCCCCGTCCGGGGACAGGGAGGAAACACCATATATTTT. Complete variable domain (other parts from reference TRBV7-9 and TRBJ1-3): DTGVSQNPRHKITKRGQNVTFRCDPISEHNRLYWYRQTLGQGPEFLTYFQNEAQLEKSRLLSDRFSAERPKGSFSTLEIQRTEQGDSAMYLCASSPVRGQGGNTIYFGEGSWLTVV.

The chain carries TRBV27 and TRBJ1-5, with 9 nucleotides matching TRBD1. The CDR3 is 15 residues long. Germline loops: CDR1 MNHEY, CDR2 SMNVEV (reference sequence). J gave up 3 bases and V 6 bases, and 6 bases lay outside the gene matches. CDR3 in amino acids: CASRAGTGINQPQHF. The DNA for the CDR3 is TGTGCCAGCAGGGCCGGGACAGGGATCAATCAGCCCCAGCATTTT.

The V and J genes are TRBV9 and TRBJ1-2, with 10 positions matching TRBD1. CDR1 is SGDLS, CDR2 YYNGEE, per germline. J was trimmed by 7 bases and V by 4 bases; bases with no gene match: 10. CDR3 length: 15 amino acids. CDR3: CASSPTGTGAGGYTF. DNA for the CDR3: TGTGCCAGCAGCCCGACCGGGACAGGGGCGGGTGGCTACACCTTC.

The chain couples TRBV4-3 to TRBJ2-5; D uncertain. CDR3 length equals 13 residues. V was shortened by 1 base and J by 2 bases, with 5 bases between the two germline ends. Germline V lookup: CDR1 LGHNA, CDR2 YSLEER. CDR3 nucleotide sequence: TGCGCCAGCAGCCAAGGGGTGCAAGAGACCCAGTACTTC. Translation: CASSQGVQETQYF.

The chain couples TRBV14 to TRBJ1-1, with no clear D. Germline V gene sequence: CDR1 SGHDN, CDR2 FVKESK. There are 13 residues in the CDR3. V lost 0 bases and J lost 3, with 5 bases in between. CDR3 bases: TGTGCCAGCAGCCAAGATAGGGACACTGAAGCTTTCTTT. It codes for CASSQDRDTEAFF.